The 19 T cell receptor beta chains reported below all come from one sample, sequenced in a study of CXCR3-negative and CXCR3-positive naive CD8 T cells. 5' RACE that incorporated UMI labels was used to prepare the TRB cDNA libraries. TCRdb reprocessed the 5' RACE reads; each CDR3 protein has one entry and no DNA is given. Its table records about 39,000 distinct CDR3 sequences. The sample consisted of memory CD8+ T cells from blood. The receptor set was obtained from a human donor in good health. Some clones in this sample may be carry-over from other donors' samples.

This clonotype registers medium-sized by frequency. The chain couples TRBV20-1 to TRBJ2-1; TCRdb's D call of TRBD2 is untestable without DNA. The CDR3 contains 14 residues. The germline V gene has CDR1 DFQATT and CDR2 SNEGSKA (reference sequence). CDR3 region: CSAYRGGGADEQFF.

This chain joins TRBV13 and TRBJ1-6; TCRdb reports TRBD1, a call that lacks DNA to check it against. The CDR3 is 16 residues long. CDR1 and CDR2 from the germline V gene are PRHDT and FYEKMQ (reference sequence). CDR3: CASSLSGGTDNSPLHF.

The J gene is TRBJ2-3, the V gene TRBV29-1; absent DNA, TCRdb's TRBD1 call cannot be checked. There are 14 residues in the CDR3. Germline V gives CDR1 SQVTM, CDR2 ANQGSEA. CDR3 sequence reads: CSVADRAWTDTLYF.

J is TRBJ1-2 and V is TRBV6-5; as DNA is missing, the TRBD1 call by TCRdb cannot be tested. CDR1 and CDR2 (germline): MNHEY, SVGAGI. This CDR3 spans 14 amino acids. The CDR3 reads CASSYGGQDYGYTF.

The chain uses TRBV29-1 and TRBJ2-5; as DNA is missing, the TRBD2 call by TCRdb cannot be tested. This CDR3 comprises 13 residues. Germline V gives CDR1 SQVTM, CDR2 ANQGSEA. The CDR3: CSVEPRGEETQYF.

The chain joins TRBV6-2 or TRBV6-3 to TRBJ2-1; TCRdb names TRBD1, which stays unverified in the absence of DNA. Germline CDR1 is MNHEY and CDR2 is SVGEGT. The CDR3 covers 20 residues. The CDR3 sequence is CAKTGTGLRLWREFHNEQFF.

The chain links TRBV11-1 to TRBJ2-1; TCRdb indicates TRBD1, and absent DNA this call remains unverified. Germline loops: CDR1 SGHAT, CDR2 FQDESV (reference sequence). The CDR3 consists of 15 residues. The CDR3 protein is CASSLGTGGGDEQFF. The whole variable domain, remainder taken from reference TRBV11-1 and TRBJ2-1, is EAEVAQSPRYKITEKSQAVAFWCDPISGHATLYWYRQILGQGPELLVQFQDESVVDDSQLPKDRFSAERLKGVDSTLKIQPAELGDSAMYLCASSLGTGGGDEQFFGPGTRLTVL.

This chain joins TRBV27 and TRBJ2-2; the D call from TCRdb, TRBD1, cannot be confirmed without DNA. The CDR3 has 15 residues. Germline V gives CDR1 MNHEY, CDR2 SMNVEV (reference sequence). This CDR3 is CASSSWAGSPGELFF.

This chain uses TRBV12-3 or TRBV12-4 with TRBJ1-2. The length of the CDR3 is 13 residues. The CDR3 sequence: CASSPRPNYGYTF.

J is TRBJ2-1 and V is TRBV29-1. This CDR3 comprises 15 residues. The germline CDR1 and CDR2 sequences are SQVTM and ANQGSEA. CDR3: CSVEDGLRQLNEQFF.

The chain employs TRBV29-1 and TRBJ2-7; TCRdb calls TRBD2, which cannot be checked without DNA. Germline V gives CDR1 SQVTM, CDR2 ANQGSEA. The length of the CDR3 is 13 residues. The CDR3: CSVDLGTAYEQYF.

This rearrangement joins TRBV27 to TRBJ1-1; TCRdb calls TRBD1, which cannot be checked without DNA. Germline loops: CDR1 MNHEY, CDR2 SMNVEV (reference sequence). This CDR3 comprises 13 residues. The CDR3 is CASSWGENTEAFF.

The chain combines TRBV7-8 with TRBJ2-3; TCRdb selects TRBD1, and the lack of DNA leaves this call unchecked. This CDR3 comprises 17 residues. Germline values: CDR1 SGHVS, CDR2 FQNEAQ. The CDR3 sequence: CASSLVPGEASTDTQYF.

CDR3 loop: CASSLTADGYTF. This chain joins TRBV7-8 and TRBJ1-2. Germline-derived CDR1 and CDR2 are SGHVS and FQNEAQ. The CDR3 loop spans 12 amino acids.

The chain carries TRBV20-1 and TRBJ2-7. CDR1 is DFQATT, CDR2 SNEGSKA, per germline (reference sequence). CDR3 length: 12 residues. CDR3 protein: CSARDTSYEQYF.

CDR3 sequence reads: CASSPVGGDLKNEQFF. The gene calls are TRBV12-3 or TRBV12-4 and TRBJ2-1; TCRdb returns TRBD2, unconfirmable since there is no DNA. The CDR3 has 16 amino acids.

CDR3 residues: CSVEDRTGRETQYF. This sequence joins TRBV29-1 and TRBJ2-5; no DNA is available, so the TRBD1 call from TCRdb remains unchecked. The CDR3 length is 14 residues. Germline CDR1 is SQVTM and CDR2 is ANQGSEA. Looking up the rest from reference TRBV29-1 and TRBJ2-5 gives the full variable domain: SAVISQKPSRDICQRGTSLTIQCQVDSQVTMMFWYRQQPGQSLTLIATANQGSEATYESGFVIDKFPISRPNLTFSTLTVSNMSPEDSSIYLCSVEDRTGRETQYFGPGTRLLVL.

The V and J genes are TRBV14 and TRBJ2-5; the TCRdb D gene call, TRBD1, has no DNA to confirm it. The CDR3 is 17 amino acids. From germline, CDR1 is SGHDN and CDR2 FVKESK. The CDR3 sequence: CASSQYLGPPYQETQYF.

V is TRBV12-3 or TRBV12-4 and J is TRBJ2-7; TCRdb's D gene call, TRBD2, goes unchecked for lack of DNA. The CDR3 is made up of 14 amino acids. CDR3 protein: CASLGREGVYEQYF.